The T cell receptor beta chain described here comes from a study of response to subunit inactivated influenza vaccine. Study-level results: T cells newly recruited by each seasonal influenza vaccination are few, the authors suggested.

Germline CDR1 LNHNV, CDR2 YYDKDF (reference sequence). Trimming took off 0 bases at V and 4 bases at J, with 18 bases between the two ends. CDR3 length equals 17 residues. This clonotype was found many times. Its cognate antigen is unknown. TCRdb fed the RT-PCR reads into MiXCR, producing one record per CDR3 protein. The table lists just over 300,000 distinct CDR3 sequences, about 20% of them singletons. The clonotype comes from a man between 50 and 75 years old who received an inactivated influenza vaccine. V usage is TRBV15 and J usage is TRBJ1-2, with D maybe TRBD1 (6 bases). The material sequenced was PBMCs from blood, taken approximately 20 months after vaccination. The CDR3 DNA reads TGTGCCACCAGCAGAGATCCTGGGTCAGGGGTTTCCTATGGCTACACCTTC. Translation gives CATSRDPGSGVSYGYTF. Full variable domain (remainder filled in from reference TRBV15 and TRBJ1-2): DAMVIQNPRYQVTQFGKPVTLSCSQTLNHNVMYWYQQKSSQAPKLLFHYYDKDFNNEADTPDNFQSRRPNTSFCFLDIRSPGLGDTAMYLCATSRDPGSGVSYGYTFGSGTRLTVV.